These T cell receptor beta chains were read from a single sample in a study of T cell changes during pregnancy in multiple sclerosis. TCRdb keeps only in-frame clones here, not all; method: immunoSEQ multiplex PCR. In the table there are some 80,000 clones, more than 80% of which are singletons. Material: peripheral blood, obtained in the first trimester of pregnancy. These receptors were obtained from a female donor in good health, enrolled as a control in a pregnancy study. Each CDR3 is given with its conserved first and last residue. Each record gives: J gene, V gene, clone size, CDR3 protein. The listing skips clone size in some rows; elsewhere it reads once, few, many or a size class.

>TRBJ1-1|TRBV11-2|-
CASSLGVTEAFF
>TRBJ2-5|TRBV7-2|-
CASSLEGEQETQYF
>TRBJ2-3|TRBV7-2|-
CASSFLSSGRQDTQYF
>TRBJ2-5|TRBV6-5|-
CASRTGNEETQYF
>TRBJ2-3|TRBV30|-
CAWSWEHTDTQYF
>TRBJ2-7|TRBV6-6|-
CASSYQGSKQYF
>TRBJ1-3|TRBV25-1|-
CASTPKVENTIYF
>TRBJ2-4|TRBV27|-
CASSLSSSGRFQYF
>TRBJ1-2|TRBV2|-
CASRDSLTWTF
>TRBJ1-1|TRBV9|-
CASSVGSSGILNTEAFF
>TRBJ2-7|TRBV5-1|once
CASSLRQSSYEQYF
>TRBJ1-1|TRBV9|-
CASSPNLQGEGEAFF
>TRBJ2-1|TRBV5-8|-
CASSHLGLAGGPMNEQFF